Listed below are T cell receptor beta chains from one sample, sequenced in a study of blood T cell repertoires in COVID-19. The method was immunoSEQ multiplex PCR; TCRdb's version includes in-frame clones alone and lacks a portion of them. The sample includes 200,000 to 250,000 clones, roughly 84% seen only once; the top ten take around 3.3%. The sequenced sample was peripheral blood. These TCRs come from a woman older than 75 with acute or convalescent COVID-19. Both conserved end residues are part of each CDR3. The order of the fields is J gene, D gene, V gene, CDR3 protein. D genes are given only for firm matches.

TRBJ1-5 NA TRBV18 CASSPPGGNQPQHF
TRBJ2-5 TRBD1 TRBV4-2 CASSGKGDRSETQYF
TRBJ1-6 NA TRBV12-3/TRBV12-4 CASSSPGGSPLHF
TRBJ2-7 NA TRBV10-1 CASSEGQGAVSYEQYF
TRBJ1-5 TRBD1 TRBV5-1 CASSLQGGPQAPQHF
TRBJ2-1 TRBD2 TRBV18 CASSPGLGRGNEQFF
TRBJ2-3 TRBD2 TRBV11-3 CASSSGLAGGLTDTQYF
TRBJ2-3 NA TRBV11-3 CASSMEERDTQYF
TRBJ2-1 NA TRBV7-3 CASSPRRDGYNEQFF
TRBJ2-5 TRBD1 TRBV29-1 CSVAYRGAIQETQYF
TRBJ2-7 NA TRBV2 CASSAARGSYEQYF
TRBJ2-1 NA TRBV6-5 CASSWRSSYNEQFF
TRBJ1-1 NA TRBV9 CASSPQQGGGTEAFF
TRBJ2-7 NA TRBV11-2 CASSLAGLGASYEQYF
TRBJ2-7 NA TRBV2 CASFGLALGEQYF
TRBJ2-1 TRBD2 TRBV30 CAWQPGLAGGPQFF
TRBJ1-5 NA TRBV2 CASSSTGSNQPQHF
TRBJ1-1 NA TRBV2 CASTISNLRGSTEAFF
TRBJ1-3 TRBD1 TRBV28 CASSSRRRTGAGNTIYF
TRBJ1-2 NA TRBV5-1 CASSPGQVRDLYGYTF
TRBJ2-1 NA TRBV11-3 CASSDGGSYNEQFF
TRBJ1-2 TRBD1 TRBV4-1 CASSQNSGQAYQYGYTF
TRBJ1-1 NA TRBV14 CASRSGLPNTEAFF
TRBJ1-1 NA TRBV12-3/TRBV12-4 CASSADRTLEAFF
TRBJ1-3 NA TRBV18 CASSPRPIQGHSGNTIYF
TRBJ2-3 TRBD2 TRBV28 CASSLGGADTQYF
TRBJ2-3 TRBD1 TRBV7-9 CASSFDPGQGRDTQYF
TRBJ1-1 NA TRBV19 CASLFQGSNTEAFF
TRBJ1-4 NA TRBV3-1/TRBV3-2 CASSSQGTLFF
TRBJ2-3 NA TRBV2 CASRNLGGTDTQYF
TRBJ1-5 NA TRBV5-6 CASSKKEGSDYNQPQHF
TRBJ2-2 NA TRBV7-3 CASSIQGPVRGELFF
TRBJ2-3 TRBD2 TRBV24-1 CATSELGLAPGTDTQYF
TRBJ2-2 NA TRBV19 CASTVRGNTGELFF
TRBJ1-1 NA TRBV7-9 CASSLAGGEAFF
TRBJ2-1 NA TRBV7-2 CASSLARVGDSYNEQFF
TRBJ2-3 TRBD1 TRBV14 CASSPPGGSTDTQYF
TRBJ2-7 NA TRBV3-1/TRBV3-2 CASSLKGGIEQYF
TRBJ1-1 NA TRBV7-2 CASSLVRNTEAFF
TRBJ2-2 NA TRBV9 CASSFKAEAGELFF
TRBJ2-1 NA TRBV15 CATSRGGADEQFF
TRBJ1-1 NA TRBV6-1 CASSEARLVAEAFF
TRBJ1-1 NA TRBV9 CASSVETYTEAFF
TRBJ1-1 NA TRBV6-6 CASIQQGKAFF
TRBJ1-4 TRBD1 TRBV18 CASSHLTRDRANEKLFF
TRBJ2-5 TRBD2 TRBV30 CAWSRSGGRETQYF
TRBJ2-7 TRBD1 TRBV9 CASSVQPIPETGGDEQYF
TRBJ2-5 TRBD1 TRBV5-1 CASQWDRAETQYF
TRBJ2-1 NA TRBV19 CASSIARGAYNEQFF
TRBJ1-3 TRBD1 TRBV2 CASSEWGQGSGNTIYF
TRBJ2-2 NA TRBV12-5 CASGSFSLNTGELFF
TRBJ1-3 NA TRBV9 CASSGDWVGSTIYF